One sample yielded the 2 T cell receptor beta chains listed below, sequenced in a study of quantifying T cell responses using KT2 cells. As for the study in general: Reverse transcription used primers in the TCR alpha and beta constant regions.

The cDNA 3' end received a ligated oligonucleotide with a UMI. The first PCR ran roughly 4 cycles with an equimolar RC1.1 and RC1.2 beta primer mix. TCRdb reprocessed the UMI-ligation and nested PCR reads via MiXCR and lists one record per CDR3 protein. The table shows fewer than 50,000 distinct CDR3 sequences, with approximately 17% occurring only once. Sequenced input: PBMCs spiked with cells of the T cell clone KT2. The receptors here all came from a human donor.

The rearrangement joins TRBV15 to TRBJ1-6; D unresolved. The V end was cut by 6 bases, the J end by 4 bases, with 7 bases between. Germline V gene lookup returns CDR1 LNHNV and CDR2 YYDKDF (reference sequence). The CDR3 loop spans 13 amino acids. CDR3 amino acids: CATRLQYNSPLHF. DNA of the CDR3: TGTGCCACCAGGCTACAGTATAATTCACCCCTCCACTTT.

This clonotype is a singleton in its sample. CDR3 in amino acids: CSARDPTGGLYGYTF. The CDR3 bases are TGCAGTGCTAGAGATCCCACAGGGGGCCTCTATGGCTACACCTTC. The gene calls are TRBV20-1 and TRBJ1-2; 9 positions agree with TRBD1. Germline V gene sequence: CDR1 DFQATT, CDR2 SNEGSKA (reference sequence). This CDR3 spans 15 amino acids. Germline trimming cut 0 bases from V and 4 bases from J; bases unmatched to any gene: 6.